These 9 T cell receptor beta chains share one sample of origin, sequenced in a study of human T cells and chemical hapten exposure. A single record per CDR3 protein comes from TCRdb applying MiXCR to the RACE reads. The sample shows 270,000 or so distinct CDR3 sequences, over 7.5% of them seen only once. Noted time point: pre-sensitization, week 0. Treatment defined: therapeutic diphenylcyclopropenone sensitization with weekly scalp DPC. The input for sequencing was whole blood, taken in connection with sensitization to the hapten diphenylcyclopropenone (DPC). The receptors originated from a man aged 18-30 years with alopecia areata. Some clones in this sample may be carry-over from other donors' samples.

This clonotype was counted a few times. V and J are TRBV5-1 and TRBJ2-3, with TRBD1 as a possible D gene (6 bases). CDR1 is SGHRS and CDR2 is YFSETQ in the germline V gene. V shed 3 bases and J shed 4 bases, with 15 bases lying between them. This CDR3 region has 15 residues. The CDR3 sequence: CASSWGTRVADTQYF. In DNA, the CDR3 is TGCGCCAGCAGCTGGGGGACAAGGGTAGCAGATACGCAGTATTTT.

In its sample, this clonotype was seen a few times. The J gene is TRBJ2-6, the V gene TRBV7-3; the D gene is possibly TRBD1 (5 bases). This CDR3 contains 14 residues. Germline V gene data show CDR1 as SGHTA and CDR2 as FQGTGA. V was cut by 4 bases and J by 1 base, with 5 bases left in between. This CDR3 is CASSSGSGANVLTF. The CDR3 coding sequence is TGTGCCAGCAGCTCAGGGTCTGGGGCCAACGTCCTGACTTTC.

The chain employs TRBV2 and TRBJ2-3; D may be TRBD1 (5 bases). There are 14 residues in the CDR3. Germline-derived CDR1 and CDR2 are SNHLY and FYNNEI. V was shortened by 3 bases and J by 3 bases, with 10 bases between the two germline ends. The CDR3 DNA reads as TGTGCCAGCAGTGATTCCAGGGTGACAGATACGCAGTATTTT. Amino acid sequence: CASSDSRVTDTQYF.

Only a few counts were recorded for this clonotype. This chain connects TRBV18 to TRBJ1-1; D unclear. This CDR3 region has 14 residues. V lost 4 bases and J 1 base, leaving 10 bases between the germline ends. The germline V gene has CDR1 KGHSH and CDR2 LQKENI. CDR3 nucleotides: TGTGCCAGCTCACTATCCGGGAAGAACACTGAAGCTTTCTTT. Its translation is CASSLSGKNTEAFF. The variable domain in full, completed from reference TRBV18 and TRBJ1-1, reads NAGVMQNPRHLVRRRGQEARLRCSPMKGHSHVYWYRQLPEEGLKFMVYLQKENIIDESGMPKERFSAEFPKEGPSILRIQQVVRGDSAAYFCASSLSGKNTEAFFGQGTRLTVV.

A few counts support this clonotype. The CDR3 spells CASSLVEGTVYNEQFF. CDR3 DNA sequence: TGTGCCAGCAGCTTAGTTGAGGGTACGGTGTACAATGAGCAGTTCTTC. This chain uses TRBV7-2 with TRBJ2-1; a possible D gene is TRBD2 (5 bases). Germline V gene sequence: CDR1 SGHTA, CDR2 FQGNSA. Deletions cut 1 base from V and 4 bases from J, with 14 bases between. CDR3 size: 16 residues.

This clonotype was counted between two and nine times. V is TRBV15 and J is TRBJ2-3; 8 nucleotides align to TRBD2. V was pared by 3 bases and J by 2 bases, with 10 bases of the junction left unmatched. Germline V CDR1 and CDR2: LNHNV, YYDKDF (reference sequence). The CDR3 loop spans 17 amino acids. CDR3 in amino acids: CATSREASGLITDTQYF. The CDR3 DNA is TGTGCCACCAGCAGGGAAGCTAGCGGGCTTATCACAGATACGCAGTATTTT.

This clonotype turned up a few times. Germline and junction disagree at one end, which may indicate a read error. The chain joins TRBV7-9 to TRBJ1-1; weak D call: TRBD1 (5 bases). From germline, CDR1 is SEHNR and CDR2 FQNEAQ (reference sequence). CDR3 length equals 14 residues. DNA for the CDR3: TGTGTCAGCAGCTTGAGCGGGACTAACACTGAAGCTTTCTTT. Amino acids: CVSSLSGTNTEAFF.

This chain links TRBV7-2 with TRBJ2-3; TRBD1 matches 8 bases. CDR3 size: 15 residues. The junction had 7 bases not matched to a gene; V was cut back by 5 bases and J by 3 bases. CDR1 and CDR2 (germline): SGHTA, FQGNSA. The CDR3 sequence: CASSHRQGRTDTQYF. CDR3 DNA sequence: TGTGCCAGCAGCCACCGACAGGGGAGGACAGATACGCAGTATTTT.

This clonotype was observed many times. This chain links TRBV3-1 with TRBJ1-2; D uncertain. V was clipped by 4 bases and J by 4 bases, with 10 bases between them. The V gene's germline CDR1 is LGHDT and CDR2 YNNKEL (reference sequence). The CDR3 has 13 residues. This CDR3 is CASSPVAVYGYTF. The CDR3 nucleotides are TGTGCCAGCAGCCCAGTGGCGGTCTATGGCTACACCTTC. Variable domain in full (rest from reference TRBV3-1 and TRBJ1-2): DTAVSQTPKYLVTQMGNDKSIKCEQNLGHDTMYWYKQDSKKFLKIMFSYNNKELIINETVPNRFSPKSPDKAHLNLHINSLELGDSAVYFCASSPVAVYGYTFGSGTRLTVV.